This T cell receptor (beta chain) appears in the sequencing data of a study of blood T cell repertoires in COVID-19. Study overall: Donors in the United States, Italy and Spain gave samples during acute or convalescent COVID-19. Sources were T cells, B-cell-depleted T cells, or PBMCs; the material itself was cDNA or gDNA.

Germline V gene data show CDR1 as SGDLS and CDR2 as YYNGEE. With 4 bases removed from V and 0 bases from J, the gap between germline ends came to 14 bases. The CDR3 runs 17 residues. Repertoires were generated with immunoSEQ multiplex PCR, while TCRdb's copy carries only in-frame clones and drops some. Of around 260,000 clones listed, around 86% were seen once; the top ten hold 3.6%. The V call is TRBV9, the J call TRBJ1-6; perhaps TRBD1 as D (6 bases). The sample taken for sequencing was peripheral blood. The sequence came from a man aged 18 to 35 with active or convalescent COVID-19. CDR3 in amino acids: CASSSAPQGSYNSPLHF. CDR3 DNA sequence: TGTGCCAGCAGCTCAGCCCCACAGGGCTCCTATAATTCACCCCTCCACTTT.